This note documents a single T cell receptor beta chain sequence. Its antigen has not been determined. Per-base qualities were not stored, and no clone one base away is much larger. These data originate in a study of shared clonotypes between healthy human individuals (dated by TCRdb to 2020 to 2021). Regarding the complete study: Three men and two women, aged 18 to 49 years, made up the cohort. Per donor, three plates each were used for CD4 naive and CD4 memory, two for CD8 naive, and one for CD8 memory. The study deeply sequenced blood TCR repertoires of about 5 healthy adults to estimate repertoire size and the extent of clonotype sharing between individuals. To increase sequencing depth and limit assay-specific biases, different laboratories used diverse techniques to prepare libraries and sequence TCR repertoires. Each donor's leukapheresis produced roughly between about 0.9 and 9.5 billion PBMCs.

CD8 naive samples were obtained by positive selection for CCR7 among CD45RO-negative cells, yielding a CD45RA+CCR7+ population from which TemRA cells were excluded. Donors were healthy HIV-negative adults with no recently reported acute infections or vaccinations. Every donor was a Caucasian adult living in Nashville, Tennessee, USA. After blood collection by leukapheresis, PBMCs were isolated using Ficoll-Histopaque density gradient centrifugation and then cryopreserved in the vapor phase of liquid nitrogen. Purity and quantity of every magnetically sorted T cell population were checked by analytical flow cytometry. Each sorted fraction had its genomic DNA isolated and then quantified by UV absorbance on a Nanodrop 2000c. The paper's findings and limits, for the study overall: Because the study included a small number of donors, the genetic and exposure-history diversity represented was limited. Sampling was limited to blood, and TCR repertoires in tissue likely differ from TCR repertoires in blood. When several donors were compared, the shared fraction of clonotypes was about 5.5% for naive CD4, 3% to 4% for naive CD8, more than 2% for memory CD4, and about 0.36% for memory CD8. Estimated clonotype richness was generally larger for naive than for memory subsets. Incomplete sequencing was indicated by rarefaction of sorted-subset datasets, despite the large sequencing depth. Clonotypes shared by all four sorted-subset donors showed higher generation probabilities than non-shared clonotypes. Pairwise subsampling indicated that sequencing depth was expected to affect the degree of clonotype sharing among donors.

From a lookup of the germline V gene (reference sequence), CDR1 and CDR2 are MNHEY and SMNVEV. From its cysteine to its phenylalanine, the CDR3 spans 14 amino acids. The DNA shown is the 42-base CDR3, in frame from base 1. Germline trimming: 4 bases from V, 3 bases from J; junction bases outside gene matches: 5. TCR CDR3 regions were amplified from genomic DNA by multiplex PCR using the deep immunoSEQ assay. Extracted genomic DNA from each cell subset was spread evenly across all wells of several immunoSEQ 96-well plates, with each plate serving as a replicate. For sorted subsets, about 200 ng genomic DNA, equal to 30,000 to 35,000 T cell genomes, was loaded into each replicate PCR. Purified libraries were measured with a Qubit 3.0 fluorometer, size-checked on a Bioanalyzer 2100, and measured again with the KAPA Library Quantification kit. Every immunoSEQ 96-well plate was sequenced on a separate single-read 150-cycle Illumina NextSeq 550 flow cell. On the study's bioinformatics: The immunoSEQ output contained only junctional sequences without quality scores, so filtering could not match that applied to full-length reads. Sequences were annotated with PyIR, a Python wrapper for IgBLAST v1.9, and V/J genes and CDR3 were assigned using IMGT germline references. Reads were removed for weak V/J assignments (E-value above 1e-6), missing CDR3, stop codons, out-of-frame junctions, or ambiguous translated residues. V3J clonotypes were defined by identical inferred V gene, J gene, and CDR3 amino acid sequence. Percentage overlap between repertoires was computed as shared unique clonotypes divided by the size of the smaller repertoire. Three approaches were used to assess repertoire richness: RTK rarefaction, the Chao1 estimator, and Recon v2.1 estimates of unobserved clonotypes. For all TCRbeta clonotypes obtained by the gDNA method from a handful of donors, generation probabilities were computed with OLGA. Sourced from immuneACCESS, this table was stored by TCRdb with only in-frame sequences that have V and J called. A share of the clones is absent; for the studies checked, an unresolved V gene accounts for under half, and the remainder has no known explanation. That table furnishes V, J and clone size, whereas the DNA furnished D and trimming. In this sample the table shows about 2,100,000 clones, under 95% of which occur a single time. More than 1.5% of the sample belongs to the ten largest clones.

The material sequenced was naive CD8+ T cells from PBMCs. What this sample's cell subset or site label stands for: CD45RA+CCR7+. This TCR was sampled from a man aged 18 to 29 in good health. Some clones in this sample may be carry-over from other donors' samples. The V and J genes are TRBV27 and TRBJ2-7, with 8 bases aligning to TRBD2. CDR3 sequence: CASSSGTRNYEQYF. The base sequence is TGTGCCAGCAGTTCCGGGACTAGGAACTACGAGCAGTACTTC.